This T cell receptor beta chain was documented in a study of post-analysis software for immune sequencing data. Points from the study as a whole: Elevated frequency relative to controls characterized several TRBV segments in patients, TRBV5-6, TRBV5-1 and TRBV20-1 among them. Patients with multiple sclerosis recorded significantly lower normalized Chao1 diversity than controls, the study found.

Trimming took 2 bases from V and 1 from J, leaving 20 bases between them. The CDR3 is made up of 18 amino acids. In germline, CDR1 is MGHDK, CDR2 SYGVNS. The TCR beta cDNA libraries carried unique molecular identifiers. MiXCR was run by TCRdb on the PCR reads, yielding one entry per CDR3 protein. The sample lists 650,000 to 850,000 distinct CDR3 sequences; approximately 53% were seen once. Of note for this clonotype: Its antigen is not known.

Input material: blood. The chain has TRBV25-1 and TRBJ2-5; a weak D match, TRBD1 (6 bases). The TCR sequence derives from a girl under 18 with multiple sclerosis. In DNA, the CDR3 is TGTGCCAGCAGTGAACCCTTAACAGGGATTACATCCCAAGAGACCCAGTACTTC. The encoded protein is CASSEPLTGITSQETQYF.